A single sample is the source of the 16 T cell receptor beta chains below, sequenced in a study of post-analysis software for immune sequencing data. Study-level findings and limits: There were five TRBV segments more frequent in patients than controls, and TRBV5-6, TRBV5-1 and TRBV20-1 were among them.

Carried by the TCR beta cDNA libraries were unique molecular identifiers. Each CDR3 protein gets one entry after TCRdb re-called the PCR reads with MiXCR. Of around 400,000 distinct CDR3 sequences in the sample, less than 40% are singletons; the top ten hold about 7.6%. Antigens of these TCRs are unknown. Sequenced material: blood. These receptors originate from a girl aged 2-9 years with multiple sclerosis.

This sequence joins TRBV27 and TRBJ2-1; 7 positions agree with TRBD2. The CDR3 is 13 residues long. CDR1 is MNHEY, CDR2 SMNVEV, per germline (reference sequence). V lost 5 bases to trimming and J lost 6 bases; unmatched junction nucleotides: 4. CDR3 loop: CASSRGSVNEQFF. In nucleotides, the CDR3 is TGTGCCAGCAGTCGCGGGAGTGTCAATGAGCAGTTCTTC.

The chain links TRBV5-5 to TRBJ2-1; 16 nucleotides align to TRBD2. The germline V gene encodes CDR1 SGHKS and CDR2 YYEKEE (reference sequence). The CDR3 is 16 residues long. V was pared by 7 bases and J by 7 bases, with 8 bases of the junction left unmatched. The CDR3: CASFIRGLAGGNEQFF. In DNA form, the CDR3 reads TGTGCCAGCTTCATACGGGGACTAGCGGGAGGGAATGAGCAGTTCTTC.

This clonotype was observed a few times. The chain carries TRBV27 and TRBJ2-3; 7 bases fit TRBD2. The CDR3 is made up of 16 amino acids. Germline V gene lookup returns CDR1 MNHEY and CDR2 SMNVEV (reference sequence). V lost 4 bases to trimming and J lost 1 base; unmatched junction nucleotides: 8. DNA for the CDR3: TGTGCCAGCAGTTACATGACTAGCTACGGCACAGATACGCAGTATTTT. This encodes CASSYMTSYGTDTQYF.

This clonotype was observed a handful of times. This chain uses TRBV29-1 with TRBJ1-5; no firm D call. Trimming shortened V by 5 bases and J by 4 bases, and 9 bases separated the two germline ends. Per the germline V gene, CDR1 is SQVTM and CDR2 is ANQGSEA. The CDR3 spans 12 residues. This chain's CDR3 is CSVSDGNQPQHF. CDR3 in DNA: TGCAGCGTTTCGGACGGTAATCAGCCCCAGCATTTT. The entire variable domain, with the rest obtained from reference TRBV29-1 and TRBJ1-5, is as follows: SAVISQKPSRDICQRGTSLTIQCQVDSQVTMMFWYRQQPGQSLTLIATANQGSEATYESGFVIDKFPISRPNLTFSTLTVSNMSPEDSSIYLCSVSDGNQPQHFGDGTRLSIL.

This clonotype appeared once. The chain employs TRBV6-6 and TRBJ1-5, with 11 bases that match TRBD1. The length of the CDR3 is 14 residues. V shed 7 bases, J shed 5 bases, and the junction held 4 bases outside the gene matches. Germline V gene data show CDR1 as MNHNY and CDR2 as SVGAGI (reference sequence). CDR3 sequence reads: CASNEGQGDQPQHF. The CDR3 coding sequence is TGTGCCAGCAACGAGGGACAGGGGGATCAGCCCCAGCATTTT.

V is TRBV9 and J is TRBJ2-1; no reliable D call. The ends were cut back, 0 bases at V and 1 base at J, with 11 bases in the middle. The CDR3 is 16 residues long. Germline V gene sequence: CDR1 SGDLS, CDR2 YYNGEE. CDR3 DNA: TGTGCCAGCAGCGTAGAGGGCTCCTTGTCCTACAATGAGCAGTTCTTC. It is translated as CASSVEGSLSYNEQFF. The full variable domain, rest sourced from reference TRBV9 and TRBJ2-1, is DSGVTQTPKHLITATGQRVTLRCSPRSGDLSVYWYQQSLDQGLQFLIQYYNGEERAKGNILERFSAQQFPDLHSELNLSSLELGDSALYFCASSVEGSLSYNEQFFGPGTRLTVL.

This clonotype was counted a few times. The chain has TRBV6-5 and TRBJ1-2; D is possibly TRBD1 (6 bases). This CDR3 region has 15 residues. Germline-derived CDR1 and CDR2 are MNHEY and SVGAGI. The V end lost 6 bases, the J end lost 3 bases, and 17 bases lay between the germline ends. CDR3 sequence (DNA): TGTGCCAGCAGCATCCGAACAGGGATTTACTATGGCTACACCTTC. It is translated as CASSIRTGIYYGYTF.

The rearrangement joins TRBV4-1 to TRBJ2-3, with 8 bases fitting TRBD2. V dropped 2 bases and J dropped 2; count of bases not matched to a gene: 6. The CDR3 spans 16 residues. Germline-derived CDR1 and CDR2 are MGHRA and YSYEKL. CDR3 DNA sequence: TGCGCCAGCAGCCAACTGGGACTAGAGAACACAGATACGCAGTATTTT. Protein: CASSQLGLENTDTQYF.

Here the CDR3 DNA reads TGTGCCAGCAGTTCAGAACACCCGGGACAGCTTGACACCGGGGAGCTGTTTTTT. It specifies CASSSEHPGQLDTGELFF. This chain joins TRBV28 and TRBJ2-2; 7 bases are shared with TRBD1. The CDR3 loop spans 18 amino acids. Losses at the gene ends were 4 bases for V and 3 bases for J; bases not matched to a gene: 14. Germline V gene sequence: CDR1 MDHEN, CDR2 SYDVKM.

The table lists this clonotype with a few counts. The chain employs TRBV29-1 and TRBJ2-3, with 9 bases identical to TRBD2. The germline V gene has CDR1 SQVTM and CDR2 ANQGSEA. The CDR3 runs to 16 residues. V lost 2 bases to trimming and J lost 6 bases; unmatched junction nucleotides: 12. DNA of the CDR3: TGCAGCGTTGAACTTCTAGCGGGAACAGTTCCCGATACGCAGTATTTT. It yields the protein CSVELLAGTVPDTQYF.

The chain recombines TRBV29-1 with TRBJ2-7, with 7 bases identical to TRBD1. This CDR3 has 11 amino acids. Trimming at V came to 3 bases and at J to 9 bases, leaving 5 bases not matched to a gene. Germline V gene data show CDR1 as SQVTM and CDR2 as ANQGSEA. CDR3 nucleotide sequence: TGCAGCGTTGATATACAGGGGACGCAGTACTTC. Amino acid sequence: CSVDIQGTQYF.

The V gene is TRBV3-1, the J gene TRBJ1-5; D possibly corresponds to TRBD1 (6 bases). Germline CDR1 is LGHDT and CDR2 is YNNKEL (reference sequence). Trimming removed 4 bases at V and 0 bases at J, with 10 bases between. The CDR3 runs 15 residues. Here the CDR3 DNA reads TGTGCCAGCAGCCCCTACAGGGATAGCAATCAGCCCCAGCATTTT. Residues: CASSPYRDSNQPQHF. Looking up the rest from reference TRBV3-1 and TRBJ1-5 gives the full variable domain: DTAVSQTPKYLVTQMGNDKSIKCEQNLGHDTMYWYKQDSKKFLKIMFSYNNKELIINETVPNRFSPKSPDKAHLNLHINSLELGDSAVYFCASSPYRDSNQPQHFGDGTRLSIL.

This chain uses TRBV25-1 with TRBJ2-1; a weak D match, TRBD2 (5 bases). Germline CDR1 MGHDK, CDR2 SYGVNS. V dropped 6 bases and J dropped 6 bases, with 15 bases sitting between them. The CDR3 totals 14 residues. CDR3 residues: CASRGERRSNEQFF. The DNA of the CDR3 is TGTGCCAGCAGGGGAGAACGGCGGAGCAATGAGCAGTTCTTC.

This clonotype was seen a handful of times. V and J are TRBV11-2 and TRBJ2-7; TRBD1 agrees at 10 bases. From germline, CDR1 is SGHAT and CDR2 FQNNGV. V trimming: 5 bases; J trimming: 4 bases; junction bases outside the gene matches: 8. This CDR3 is 15 amino acids long. CDR3 protein: CASSDRGQGNYEQYF. The DNA of the CDR3 is TGTGCCAGCAGCGATAGGGGACAGGGGAATTACGAGCAGTACTTC.

This clonotype came up a few times. V and J are TRBV7-9 and TRBJ2-1, with a possible D match to TRBD2 (5 bases). This CDR3 spans 13 amino acids. V was cut by 1 base and J by 7 bases, with 8 bases left in between. The germline V gene encodes CDR1 SEHNR and CDR2 FQNEAQ (reference sequence). The CDR3 loop reads CASSLGGENEQFF. CDR3 in DNA: TGTGCCAGCAGCTTAGGGGGAGAAAATGAGCAGTTCTTC.

The J gene is TRBJ1-2, the V gene TRBV7-3; 8 nucleotides agree with TRBD1. Germline values: CDR1 SGHTA, CDR2 FQGTGA. The CDR3 has 15 residues. V lost 5 bases to trimming and J lost 6 bases; unmatched junction nucleotides: 11. The CDR3 is CASSRQRTGKDGYTF. The DNA for the CDR3 is TGTGCCAGCAGCCGACAAAGGACAGGGAAAGATGGCTACACCTTC.